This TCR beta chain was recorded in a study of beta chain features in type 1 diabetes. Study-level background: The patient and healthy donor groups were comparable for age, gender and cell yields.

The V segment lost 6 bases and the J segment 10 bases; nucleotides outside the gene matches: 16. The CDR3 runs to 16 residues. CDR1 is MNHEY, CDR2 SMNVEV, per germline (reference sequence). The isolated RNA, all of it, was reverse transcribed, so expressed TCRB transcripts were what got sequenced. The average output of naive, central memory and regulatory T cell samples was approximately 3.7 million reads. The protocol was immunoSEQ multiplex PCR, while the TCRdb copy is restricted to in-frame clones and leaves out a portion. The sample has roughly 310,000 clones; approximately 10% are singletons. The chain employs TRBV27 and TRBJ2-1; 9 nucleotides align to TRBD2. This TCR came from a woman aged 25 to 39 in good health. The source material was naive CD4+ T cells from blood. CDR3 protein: CASSNMTSGLVGEQFF. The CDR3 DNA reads TGTGCCAGCAGCAACATGACTAGCGGTCTTGTAGGGGAGCAGTTCTTC.